These T cell receptor beta chains were read from a single sample in a study of blood T cell repertoires in COVID-19. Sequenced by immunoSEQ multiplex PCR; TCRdb stores in-frame clones only, minus some. Of over 100,000 clones in the sample, 85% are singletons; the top ten hold approximately 11%. Material: peripheral blood. Receptors were obtained from an older man with acute or convalescent COVID-19. Both conserved end residues are part of each CDR3. The D gene is left open where the match is weak. The size entry is marked missing in some rows and otherwise reads once, few, many or a size class.

CASKGGANEKLFF TGTGCCAGCAAGGGGGGGGCTAATGAAAAACTGTTTTTT - few TRBJ1-4 TRBV27
CSVGTAIHTEAFF TGCAGCGTTGGGACAGCTATACACACTGAAGCTTTCTTT - - TRBJ1-1 TRBV29-1
CASARGKLEAFF TGTGCCAGCGCTAGGGGAAAACTTGAAGCTTTCTTT - - TRBJ1-1 TRBV3-1/TRBV3-2
CASTTHFSNQPQHF TGTGCCAGTACGACACACTTTAGCAATCAGCCCCAGCATTTT - - TRBJ1-5 TRBV19
CASRTESYGYTF TGTGCCAGTCGGACAGAGAGCTATGGCTACACCTTC - - TRBJ1-2 TRBV19
CASRRGGLAGASTDTQYF TGTGCCAGCAGGCGTGGCGGCCTAGCGGGGGCCAGCACAGATACGCAGTATTTT TRBD2 - TRBJ2-3 TRBV2
CASSLGLAGAYEQYF TGTGCCAGCAGCTTAGGACTAGCGGGAGCCTACGAGCAGTACTTC TRBD2 - TRBJ2-7 TRBV7-8
CASSPNGGGDQPQHF TGCGCCAGCAGCCCGAACGGGGGGGGCGATCAGCCCCAGCATTTT - once TRBJ1-5 TRBV5-1
CASSRETGIAKNIQYF TGTGCCAGCAGCCGTGAGACAGGGATAGCCAAAAACATTCAGTACTTC TRBD1 - TRBJ2-4 TRBV5-8
CASLYLAGERTDTQYF TGTGCCAGCCTTTATTTAGCGGGAGAACGCACAGATACGCAGTATTTT TRBD2 - TRBJ2-3 TRBV4-2
CASSLNSGLLFYGYTF TGTGCCAGCAGCTTGAATTCAGGGCTCCTCTTCTATGGCTACACCTTC - - TRBJ1-2 TRBV5-4
CASSLSTDTQYF TGTGCCAGCAGCCTGAGCACAGATACGCAGTATTTT - - TRBJ2-3 TRBV11-2
CAISGGGLGNQPQHF TGTGCCATCAGTGGGGGGGGGCTGGGCAATCAGCCCCAGCATTTT - - TRBJ1-5 TRBV10-3
CASSTTPSSSTDTQYF TGCGCCAGCAGCACGACCCCTAGCTCTAGCACAGATACGCAGTATTTT - - TRBJ2-3 TRBV5-1
CASRRDRGPNYGYTF TGTGCCAGCAGGCGCGACAGGGGACCTAACTATGGCTACACCTTC TRBD1 - TRBJ1-2 TRBV6-5
CASRGALGTGELFF TGTGCCAGCCGGGGGGCATTGGGCACCGGGGAGCTGTTTTTT - - TRBJ2-2 TRBV7-8
CASSRTGGTSPLHF TGTGCCAGCAGCAGGACAGGGGGTACTTCACCCCTCCACTTT TRBD1 - TRBJ1-6 TRBV6-5
CASSQVPSGYANTGELFF TGTGCCAGCAGCCAAGTCCCTAGCGGGTACGCGAACACCGGGGAGCTGTTTTTT TRBD2 few TRBJ2-2 TRBV4-2
CASSLGTGGSYNEQFF TGTGCCAGCAGCTTGGGGACAGGGGGCTCCTACAATGAGCAGTTCTTC TRBD1 - TRBJ2-1 TRBV7-8
CASSFRTGPGYTF TGTGCCAGCAGTTTTCGAACAGGGCCGGGCTACACCTTC - - TRBJ1-2 TRBV6-5